This is a list of T cell receptor beta chains from one sample in a study of CD8 T cells in ankylosing spondylitis. One entry per CDR3 protein, called by TCRdb with MiXCR from the 5' RACE reads. The data contain about 170,000 distinct CDR3 sequences, approximately 20% of them singletons. Material for sequencing was blood, either unsorted or a sorted T cell fraction (not recorded which). These receptors all come from a male donor with ankylosing spondylitis or in good health (not recorded which). Each CDR3 is given with its conserved first and last residue. The D gene is left open where the match is weak. Clone size, where shown, is once, few, many, or a class for clones that have expanded.

size	length	D	V	J	DNA	CDR3
few	13	TRBD1	TRBV7-2	TRBJ2-7	TGTGCCAGCAGCCCGGGACAGCATTACGAGCAGTACTTC	CASSPGQHYEQYF
-	15	-	TRBV11-2	TRBJ1-5	TGTGCCAGCAGCATCGGGGGTCAGTCCAATCAGCCCCAGCATTTT	CASSIGGQSNQPQHF
-	15	-	TRBV12-3/TRBV12-4	TRBJ2-3	TGTGCCAGCAGCGAAAGGGGAGTCGGCACAGATACGCAGTATTTT	CASSERGVGTDTQYF
many	14	-	TRBV29-1	TRBJ2-2	TGCAGCGTAGTCGGACAGACGAACACCGGGGAGCTGTTTTTT	CSVVGQTNTGELFF
many	12	TRBD1	TRBV25-1	TRBJ2-7	TGTGCCAGCAGTGAATGGGACAGCGAGCAGTACTTC	CASSEWDSEQYF
few	15	-	TRBV5-1	TRBJ2-2	TGCGCCAGCAGCTTGGAGGCAGTACACACCGGGGAGCTGTTTTTT	CASSLEAVHTGELFF
many	16	-	TRBV5-1	TRBJ1-4	TGCGCCAGCAGCTTGGTTGTCGGGGCAACTAATGAAAAACTGTTTTTT	CASSLVVGATNEKLFF
-	14	-	TRBV3-1	TRBJ2-1	TGTGCCAGCAGCCAAGATCGGGTCTACAATGAGCAGTTCTTC	CASSQDRVYNEQFF
few	11	-	TRBV28	TRBJ1-1	TGTGCCAGCAGTAGTCGACCTGAAGCTTTCTTT	CASSSRPEAFF
many	14	-	TRBV27	TRBJ2-2	TGTGCCAGCAGACCCCTACCGTACACCGGGGAGCTGTTTTTT	CASRPLPYTGELFF
once	15	-	TRBV20-1	TRBJ1-1	TGCAGTGCTAGAGATCGGGCAGCTTTGAACACTGAAGCTTTCTTT	CSARDRAALNTEAFF
-	15	-	TRBV5-1	TRBJ2-3	TGCGCCAGCAGCATCCGAGGGCAGGGTGCAGATACGCAGTATTTT	CASSIRGQGADTQYF
-	16	-	TRBV12-3/TRBV12-4	TRBJ1-5	TGTGCCAGCAGCCCTAGACAGGTTTATAGCAATCAGCCCCAGCATTTT	CASSPRQVYSNQPQHF
many	15	TRBD1	TRBV5-1	TRBJ1-2	TGCGCCAGCAGCCCCTGGACAGGGAGTAACTATGGCTACACCTTC	CASSPWTGSNYGYTF
-	14	-	TRBV6-2/TRBV6-3	TRBJ2-2	TGTGCCAGCAAGGCCTCGAGTCCCACCGGGGAGCTGTTTTTT	CASKASSPTGELFF
-	17	TRBD1	TRBV2	TRBJ2-2	TGTGCCAGCAGCAAAACCCCCCAGGGGGTGCTTGCCGGGGAGCTGTTTTTT	CASSKTPQGVLAGELFF
few	12	-	TRBV12-3/TRBV12-4	TRBJ1-1	TGTGCCAGCAAATACACGAACACTGAAGCTTTCTTT	CASKYTNTEAFF
-	16	-	TRBV20-1	TRBJ2-3	TGCAGTGCTAGAGACCCCGGGGCAGGGGACGTGGATACGCAGTATTTT	CSARDPGAGDVDTQYF
many	15	-	TRBV24-1	TRBJ2-2	TGTGCCACCAGTGATCCCGGGGCCGGCACCGGGGAGCTGTTTTTT	CATSDPGAGTGELFF
few	15	TRBD1	TRBV29-1	TRBJ2-1	TGCAGCGCCTCACCCCGGGACAGGGTGAACAATGAGCAGTTCTTC	CSASPRDRVNNEQFF
few	12	-	TRBV4-2	TRBJ1-6	TGTGCCAGCCGTGGACCCAATTCACCCCTCCACTTT	CASRGPNSPLHF
few	17	TRBD1	TRBV5-1	TRBJ2-1	TGCGCCAGCAGCCTAGGGGACAGGGGAGTGGAAATGGATGAGCAGTTCTTC	CASSLGDRGVEMDEQFF
-	13	-	TRBV5-1	TRBJ1-5	TGCGCCAGCAGCTGGGACGGCAATCAGCCCCAGCATTTT	CASSWDGNQPQHF
many	15	-	TRBV12-3/TRBV12-4	TRBJ2-3	TGTGCCAGCAGGGCCCTAACAGGGAGCACAGATACGCAGTATTTT	CASRALTGSTDTQYF
many	15	-	TRBV20-1	TRBJ2-2	TGCAGTGCTCCCATTGCGACTAGGAACACCGGGGAGCTGTTTTTT	CSAPIATRNTGELFF
many	15	TRBD2	TRBV14	TRBJ2-3	TGTGCCAGCAGCCAAGAATCGGCTAGCGGCCACCTGCAGTATTTT	CASSQESASGHLQYF
many	13	-	TRBV12-3/TRBV12-4	TRBJ1-2	TGTGCCAGCACCCGGACGGCTAACTATGGCTACACCTTC	CASTRTANYGYTF
-	11	-	TRBV4-1	TRBJ1-1	TGCGCCAGCAGCTGGGACACTGAAGCTTTCTTT	CASSWDTEAFF
many	15	-	TRBV5-1	TRBJ2-1	TGCGCCAGCAGCTTGGTCGGGAGTTGGTACAATGAGCAGTTCTTC	CASSLVGSWYNEQFF
-	16	-	TRBV6-5	TRBJ2-2	TGTGCCAGCAGTTACTCTTACCGCCTGAACACCGGGGAGCTGTTTTTT	CASSYSYRLNTGELFF
few	17	TRBD2	TRBV3-1	TRBJ2-1	TGTGCCAGCAGCCAAGACCTAGCGGGAGCCCGATACAATGAGCAGTTCTTC	CASSQDLAGARYNEQFF
-	13	TRBD2	TRBV29-1	TRBJ2-5	TGCAGCGTGGCTAGCGGCTATCAAGAGACCCAGTACTTC	CSVASGYQETQYF
few	12	-	TRBV29-1	TRBJ2-2	TGCAGCGTTGGCCAGGCGGCCGGGGAGCTGTTTTTT	CSVGQAAGELFF
many	12	-	TRBV5-1	TRBJ2-7	TGCGCCAGCAGCTTATTGGCGGTCGGGCAGTACTTC	CASSLLAVGQYF
-	17	-	TRBV6-6	TRBJ2-6	TGTGCCAGCAGTTACGACAGCCCCTCCTCTGGGGCCAACGTCCTGACTTTC	CASSYDSPSSGANVLTF
once	14	-	TRBV6-6	TRBJ1-4	TGTGTCAGCAGGCCGCTTCCAACTAATGAAAAACTGTTTTTT	CVSRPLPTNEKLFF
few	13	TRBD2	TRBV6-1	TRBJ2-5	TGTGCCAGCAGTGAACGGGGGGAAGAGACCCAGTACTTC	CASSERGEETQYF
-	14	-	TRBV2	TRBJ1-2	TGTGCCAGCAGTGACCTGAGGTCAACAAATGGCTACACCTTC	CASSDLRSTNGYTF
many	12	-	TRBV4-2	TRBJ2-2	TGTGCCAGCAGCCAAGAGACCGGGGAGCTGTTTTTT	CASSQETGELFF
many	12	TRBD2	TRBV20-1	TRBJ2-5	TGCAGTGCTAGCGGCGGGAGAGAGACCCAGTACTTC	CSASGGRETQYF
-	15	TRBD2	TRBV5-4	TRBJ2-1	TGTGCCAGCAGCTTGGCGACTAGCGGGAGCGATGAGCAGTTCTTC	CASSLATSGSDEQFF
-	13	-	TRBV19	TRBJ1-2	TGTGCCAGTAGCCTCTTGACCAACTATGGCTACACCTTC	CASSLLTNYGYTF
many	13	-	TRBV5-1	TRBJ2-2	TGCGCCAGCACCACACGGGAATCCGGGGAGCTGTTTTTT	CASTTRESGELFF
-	16	-	TRBV15	TRBJ2-1	TGTGCCACCAGCGGTCTTGGTGCAGTTTCCTACAATGAGCAGTTCTTC	CATSGLGAVSYNEQFF
few	14	-	TRBV2	TRBJ2-2	TGTGCCAGCAGGGGAAGGCTAAACACCGGGGAGCTGTTTTTT	CASRGRLNTGELFF
-	19	TRBD2	TRBV9	TRBJ2-3	TGTGCCAGCAGCACCCCCCGAGGACTAGCGGGAGGCCTCACAGATACGCAGTATTTT	CASSTPRGLAGGLTDTQYF
-	15	-	TRBV18	TRBJ1-1	TGTGCCAGCTCACCAAGTTCGGGGGCGGGCACTGAAGCTTTCTTT	CASSPSSGAGTEAFF
-	16	TRBD1	TRBV11-3	TRBJ2-1	TGTGCCAGCAGCTTATTCGGACAGGCCACCTACAATGAGCAGTTCTTC	CASSLFGQATYNEQFF
many	13	-	TRBV25-1	TRBJ1-2	TGTGCCAGCAGTGAAGGGCTTGCGTATGGCTACACCTTC	CASSEGLAYGYTF
-	16	TRBD1	TRBV29-1	TRBJ2-7	TGCAGCGTTGTGGGGGGTCAGTTGGGACAGGGCCACGAGCAGTACTTC	CSVVGGQLGQGHEQYF
few	13	-	TRBV11-3	TRBJ2-5	TGTGCCAGCAGCCACCCAAGCGAAGAGACCCAGTACTTC	CASSHPSEETQYF
-	15	-	TRBV3-1	TRBJ2-4	TGTGCCAGCAGCCAAGAAAGGCACGAGGGGAACATTCAGTACTTC	CASSQERHEGNIQYF